This T cell receptor (beta chain) was captured in a study of early T cells in non-severe SARS-CoV-2 infection. The library protocol tagged individual cDNA molecules with unique molecular identifiers. Each CDR3 protein is one row after TCRdb ran MiXCR on the 5' RACE reads. The sample contains tens of thousands of distinct CDR3 sequences, about 10% of which appear only once. The sample was whole blood, taken at baseline. This TCR came from an adult who was a healthcare worker with PCR-confirmed SARS-CoV-2 infection or an uninfected control (not recorded which).

CDR3 DNA sequence: TGTGCCAGCAGCTTTGGGACTAGCTCTACCGGGGAGCTGTTTTTT. Its translation: CASSFGTSSTGELFF. V is TRBV11-2 and J is TRBJ2-2, with TRBD2 matching 9 bases. CDR1 and CDR2 from the germline V gene are SGHAT and FQNNGV. After removal of 3 bases from V and 5 bases from J, the junction contained 4 bases not matched to a gene. The CDR3 consists of 15 residues.